Each of the 31 T cell receptor beta chains below was sequenced from the same sample in a study of blood T cell repertoires in COVID-19. Libraries were prepared by immunoSEQ multiplex PCR; TCRdb keeps only in-frame clonotypes and omits some of them. The sample comprises hundreds of thousands of clones, more than 75% of which are singletons, and around 2.7% rests with the top ten. Sequences were obtained from PBMCs or T cells enriched from blood (not recorded which). The source of these receptors is a man in his 60s who had recovered from COVID-19.

This chain joins TRBV6-5 and TRBJ1-2; the D gene is possibly TRBD1 (5 bases). The CDR3 has 13 amino acids. V was trimmed by 4 bases and J by 4 bases, leaving 10 bases between them. CDR1 is MNHEY and CDR2 is SVGAGI in the germline V gene. CDR3 sequence (DNA): TGTGCCAGCAGTTCCAGGGTTGGCTATGGCTACACCTTC. This codes for CASSSRVGYGYTF.

This chain connects TRBV28 to TRBJ2-1, with D perhaps TRBD2 (5 bases). The ends were cut back, 6 bases at V and 0 bases at J, with 12 bases in the middle. CDR3 size: 15 residues. Germline assignment: CDR1 MDHEN and CDR2 SYDVKM. The CDR3 DNA reads as TGTGCCAGCAGAGGGAGCCCGAGCTCCTACAATGAGCAGTTCTTC. Its translation is CASRGSPSSYNEQFF.

On this clone itself: Other DNA sequences in this specimen translate into the identical CDR3. This chain links TRBV4-3 with TRBJ1-5; D unresolved. Trimming took 0 bases from V and 6 from J, leaving 6 bases between them. Per germline, CDR1 LGHNA and CDR2 YSLEER. This CDR3 spans 13 amino acids. The CDR3 reads CASSQDRGQPQHF. CDR3 nucleotides: TGCGCCAGCAGCCAAGATCGGGGTCAGCCCCAGCATTTT.

The chain recombines TRBV19 with TRBJ1-1, with 9 nucleotides matching TRBD1. The germline gives CDR1 LNHDA, CDR2 SQIVND (reference sequence). The CDR3 runs to 14 residues. V shed 4 bases, J shed 4 bases, and the junction held 4 bases outside the gene matches. CDR3 sequence reads: CASSTRQGVTEAFF. Here the CDR3 DNA reads TGTGCCAGTAGTACCCGACAGGGGGTCACTGAAGCTTTCTTT.

The chain couples TRBV7-6 to TRBJ2-3; the D gene is possibly TRBD2 (6 bases). There are 17 residues in the CDR3. The V gene lost 5 bases and the J gene lost 0 bases, with 18 bases spanning the gap. From germline, CDR1 is SGHVS and CDR2 FNYEAQ. CDR3 sequence reads: CASSRLAGGPSTDTQYF. The DNA for the CDR3 is TGTGCCAGCAGCCGGCTTGCCGGGGGTCCTAGCACAGATACGCAGTATTTT.

J is TRBJ2-7 and V is TRBV11-2, with TRBD1 identical over 9 bases. The CDR3 has 16 residues. The trim removed 6 bases at V and 2 bases at J, leaving 11 bases unmatched. Germline-derived CDR1 and CDR2 are SGHAT and FQNNGV. CDR3 sequence: CASRFYTGTGPYEQYF. The CDR3, as DNA: TGTGCCAGCAGATTCTACACCGGGACAGGGCCCTACGAGCAGTACTTC.

This clone showed up just once. J is TRBJ2-2 and V is TRBV11-2, with TRBD2 identical over 7 bases. CDR1 and CDR2 (germline): SGHAT, FQNNGV. The V gene end was trimmed by 1 base and the J gene end by 6 bases; junction bases not matched to a gene: 8. This CDR3 is built from 16 residues. CDR3 amino acids: CASSLVWQGGSGELFF. The DNA of the CDR3 is TGTGCCAGCAGCTTAGTGTGGCAGGGAGGGTCCGGGGAGCTGTTTTTT.

This chain joins TRBV5-1 and TRBJ2-7; tentatively, D is TRBD1 (5 bases). The CDR3 length is 14 residues. Germline loops: CDR1 SGHRS, CDR2 YFSETQ. Trimming left V 0 bases short and J 2 bases short, with 9 bases between. DNA of the CDR3: TGCGCCAGCAGCTTGGAATGGGGCCCCTACGAGCAGTACTTC. This encodes CASSLEWGPYEQYF.

V and J are TRBV7-8 and TRBJ1-1; 7 nucleotides align to TRBD1. CDR1 and CDR2 from the germline V gene are SGHVS and FQNEAQ. Losses at the gene ends were 2 bases for V and 0 bases for J; bases not matched to a gene: 3. The CDR3 sequence is 15 residues long. Here the CDR3 DNA reads TGTGCCAGCAGCTTACAGGGGGAGCTGAACACTGAAGCTTTCTTT. Its translation is CASSLQGELNTEAFF.

The V call is TRBV11-3, the J call TRBJ2-7; possible D gene TRBD1, 6 bases. The CDR3 is made up of 13 amino acids. Germline CDR1 SGHNT, CDR2 YENEEA. V lost 2 bases and J 2 bases, leaving 7 bases between the germline ends. The CDR3 sequence: CASSLSGAYEQYF. The CDR3 DNA reads TGTGCCAGCAGCTTATCAGGGGCCTACGAGCAGTACTTC.

There are a few counts of this clone. The V call is TRBV11-3, the J call TRBJ2-7; D is ambiguous. Germline V gene data show CDR1 as SGHNT and CDR2 as YENEEA. V lost 3 bases and J 6 bases, leaving 15 bases between the germline ends. CDR3 length: 14 amino acids. CDR3 in amino acids: CASSFALAPFEQYF. Written as DNA, the CDR3 is TGTGCCAGCAGCTTCGCCCTCGCGCCCTTCGAGCAGTACTTC.

The rearrangement uses TRBV25-1 and TRBJ1-6; no firm D call. Trimming removed 6 bases from V and 6 bases from J, with 15 bases in between. This CDR3 has 15 amino acids. Per germline, CDR1 MGHDK and CDR2 SYGVNS. CDR3 bases: TGTGCCAGCAGCTCCAGGCTAAACCTTAATTCACCCCTCCACTTT. This codes for CASSSRLNLNSPLHF. Filled out from reference TRBV25-1 and TRBJ1-6, the complete variable domain reads EADIYQTPRYLVIGTGKKITLECSQTMGHDKMYWYQQDPGMELHLIHYSYGVNSTEKGDLSSESTVSRIRTEHFPLTLESARPSHTSQYLCASSSRLNLNSPLHFGNGTRLTVT.

The chain is built from TRBV6-2 or TRBV6-3 and TRBJ2-1, with D maybe TRBD2 (7 bases). Germline V gene data show CDR1 as MNHEY and CDR2 as SVGEGT. The V and J ends lost 1 base and 2 bases respectively, with 12 bases between them. This CDR3 region has 16 residues. The CDR3 DNA reads as TGTGCCAGCAGTTACTACGGGGGGCGAACCTACAATGAGCAGTTCTTC. Amino acids: CASSYYGGRTYNEQFF.

V is TRBV5-1 and J is TRBJ1-2; D is unresolved. Trimming took off 0 bases at V and 6 bases at J, with 9 bases between the two ends. The V gene's germline CDR1 is SGHRS and CDR2 YFSETQ. The CDR3 spans 13 residues. DNA of the CDR3: TGCGCCAGCAGCTTGGGAGAACTCCATGGCTACACCTTC. It encodes CASSLGELHGYTF.

J is TRBJ1-2 and V is TRBV21-1; TRBD1 is the table's D call and was not checked against the DNA. TRBV21-1 is a pseudogene locus. The CDR3 extends over 14 amino acids. CDR3 region: CASSFRQGSYGYTF. Written as DNA, the CDR3 is TGTGCCAGCAGCTTTCGACAGGGCTCCTATGGCTACACCTTC.

V and J are TRBV9 and TRBJ1-1; D remains ambiguous. V lost 4 bases, J lost 2 bases, and 15 bases lay in between. The CDR3 extends over 15 amino acids. Germline CDR1 SGDLS, CDR2 YYNGEE. CDR3: CASSPRGGGNTEAFF. The DNA of the CDR3 is TGTGCCAGCAGCCCGCGAGGAGGAGGAAACACTGAAGCTTTCTTT.

A remark on this clone: The sample has other DNA sequences that encode this CDR3 too. The V gene is TRBV5-1, the J gene TRBJ2-1; tentative D call: TRBD2 (5 bases). Between the trimmed V and J ends, which lost 1 base and 4 bases, there was a span of 6 bases. This CDR3 is built from 13 residues. The germline gives CDR1 SGHRS, CDR2 YFSETQ. CDR3 region: CASSLTGYNEQFF. CDR3 sequence (DNA): TGCGCCAGCAGCTTGACGGGATACAATGAGCAGTTCTTC.

This clone has just one count. The genes are TRBV4-1 and TRBJ1-2; perhaps TRBD1 as D (5 bases). Trimming took 1 base from V and 1 from J, leaving 10 bases between them. The CDR3 covers 15 residues. The germline V gene encodes CDR1 MGHRA and CDR2 YSYEKL. CDR3 residues: CASSQVPGNNYGYTF. CDR3 in DNA: TGCGCCAGCAGCCAAGTTCCAGGGAATAACTATGGCTACACCTTC.

This clone appeared a few times. V usage is TRBV4-1 and J usage is TRBJ2-1, with TRBD2 identical over 7 bases. Germline V gene lookup returns CDR1 MGHRA and CDR2 YSYEKL. There are 18 residues in the CDR3. Trimming at V came to 2 bases and at J to 5 bases, leaving 15 bases not matched to a gene. The CDR3 loop is CASSQIPESSLADNEQFF. CDR3 sequence (DNA): TGCGCCAGCAGCCAAATCCCGGAGTCGTCTCTAGCGGACAATGAGCAGTTCTTC.

This chain connects TRBV6-5 to TRBJ1-1, with no clear D. Trimming cost V 4 bases and J 3 bases, with 9 bases left between them. The germline gives CDR1 MNHEY, CDR2 SVGAGI. This CDR3 comprises 13 residues. CDR3 loop: CASSSQGDTEAFF. The CDR3 DNA sequence: TGTGCCAGCAGTTCACAAGGAGACACTGAAGCTTTCTTT.

This chain links TRBV19 with TRBJ1-1, with TRBD1 matching 10 bases. V lost 7 bases, J lost 8 bases, and 16 bases stayed unmatched. Germline assignment: CDR1 LNHDA and CDR2 SQIVND (reference sequence). This CDR3 spans 16 amino acids. The CDR3 DNA reads as TGTGCCAGTACTCCGTGGGACAGGGGATTACCTAAAGAAGCTTTCTTT. Translation gives CASTPWDRGLPKEAFF.

This chain connects TRBV7-9 to TRBJ2-1; maybe TRBD1 (5 bases). In germline, CDR1 is SEHNR, CDR2 FQNEAQ (reference sequence). Trimming took off 4 bases at V and 0 bases at J, with 13 bases between the two ends. The CDR3 covers 16 residues. The CDR3 nucleotides are TGTGCCAGCAGCTCCCAGACAGTCAGCTCCTACAATGAGCAGTTCTTC. It yields the protein CASSSQTVSSYNEQFF.

The chain recombines TRBV3-1 (or the pseudogene TRBV3-2) with TRBJ2-1, with TRBD1 matching 7 bases. Germline loops: CDR1 LGHDT, CDR2 YNNKEL (reference sequence). V was clipped by 3 bases and J by 9 bases; unmatched bases: 8. The CDR3 runs 14 residues. CDR3 sequence: CASSQGDREVEQFF. The CDR3 DNA sequence: TGTGCCAGCAGCCAGGGCGACAGGGAAGTTGAGCAGTTCTTC.

Turning to this clone: Within the sample, other DNA sequences also encode this same CDR3. The chain couples TRBV18 to TRBJ1-2, with D possibly matching TRBD1 (5 bases). This CDR3 has 15 residues. V was trimmed by 3 bases and J by 0 bases, leaving 11 bases between them. Germline V gene data show CDR1 as KGHSH and CDR2 as LQKENI. CDR3 sequence: CASSPGTEANYGYTF. In DNA, the CDR3 is TGTGCCAGCTCACCTGGGACTGAAGCTAACTATGGCTACACCTTC.

The chain recombines TRBV5-1 with TRBJ1-5; the D gene is possibly TRBD1 (6 bases). CDR3 length equals 15 residues. V dropped 4 bases and J dropped 3 bases, with 14 bases sitting between them. Germline assignment: CDR1 SGHRS and CDR2 YFSETQ. For the CDR3, the DNA is TGCGCCAGCAGCCCCATTGGGGACAACAATCAGCCCCAGCATTTT. It encodes CASSPIGDNNQPQHF.

This chain links TRBV27 with TRBJ2-3; a weak D match, TRBD2 (6 bases). The CDR3 is 15 residues long. CDR1 and CDR2 from the germline V gene are MNHEY and SMNVEV (reference sequence). Trimming cost V 5 bases and J 3 bases, with 15 bases left between them. CDR3 in amino acids: CASSPYPGRTDTQYF. As DNA, the CDR3 is TGTGCCAGCAGTCCCTATCCGGGGAGGACAGATACGCAGTATTTT.

The chain uses TRBV6-5 and TRBJ1-1; weak D call: TRBD1 (6 bases). CDR1 MNHEY and CDR2 SVGAGI come from the germline V gene. Trimming cost V 6 bases and J 0 bases, with 11 bases left between them. The CDR3 consists of 14 residues. The CDR3 reads CASRPTGMNTEAFF. DNA for the CDR3: TGTGCCAGCAGGCCGACAGGAATGAACACTGAAGCTTTCTTT.

The V and J genes are TRBV11-2 and TRBJ2-2, with D uncertain. The CDR3 spans 15 residues. Germline values: CDR1 SGHAT, CDR2 FQNNGV. V was cut by 2 bases and J by 0 bases, with 7 bases left in between. In DNA form, the CDR3 reads TGTGCCAGCAGCTTACGGGTCGCGAACACCGGGGAGCTGTTTTTT. Translated, it gives CASSLRVANTGELFF.

The chain links TRBV4-1 to TRBJ1-1; 11 nucleotides match TRBD1. Trimming cost V 3 bases and J 4 bases; bases outside gene matches: 10. This CDR3 contains 17 residues. From germline, CDR1 is MGHRA and CDR2 YSYEKL. CDR3: CASSHLDRGLLRTEAFF. The CDR3 region has the DNA TGCGCCAGCAGCCATTTGGACAGGGGGCTCTTGCGCACTGAAGCTTTCTTT.

This chain links TRBV2 with TRBJ2-7; D might be TRBD1 (5 bases). V was pared by 7 bases and J by 6 bases, with 16 bases between. The CDR3 contains 13 residues. Germline V gene lookup returns CDR1 SNHLY and CDR2 FYNNEI. This CDR3 reads CASKESRDGEQYF. CDR3 bases: TGTGCCAGCAAAGAGAGCAGGGATGGCGAGCAGTACTTC.

The chain links TRBV13 to TRBJ2-7, with D tentatively TRBD2 (6 bases). CDR3 size: 13 residues. Trimming left V 5 bases short and J 4 bases short, with 12 bases between. CDR1 and CDR2 (germline): PRHDT, FYEKMQ (reference sequence). CDR3 sequence reads: CASSPGTLYEQYF. The DNA of the CDR3 is TGTGCCAGCAGCCCCGGGACTTTGTACGAGCAGTACTTC.